This TCR beta chain stems from a study of CD8 T cells in ankylosing spondylitis. One entry per CDR3 protein results from TCRdb running MiXCR on the 5' RACE reads. Here the sample spans some 330,000 distinct CDR3 sequences, 7% to 9% being singletons. General study findings and limits: Made up of fewer than 10 highly homologous variants, a TCR beta motif appeared characteristic of ankylosing spondylitis blood. Significant enrichment of disease-linked clones was reportedly seen in matched ankylosing spondylitis synovial fluid.

A word on this clonotype: The target antigen is unknown.

The CDR3 runs 14 residues. Germline lookup yields CDR1 MNHEY and CDR2 SMNVEV (reference sequence). V lost 3 bases and J lost 6; bases outside the gene matches: 6. This sequence was found in a male donor with ankylosing spondylitis. Material for sequencing was blood, either unsorted or a sorted T cell fraction (not recorded which). The chain carries TRBV27 and TRBJ2-7, with TRBD1 identical over 9 bases. For the CDR3, the DNA is TGTGCCAGCAGTTTTTTCCGGGACAGGGTCGAGCAGTACTTC. Translated, it gives CASSFFRDRVEQYF.